This is a list of T cell receptor beta chains from one sample in a study of OX40 agonist ivuxolimab in advanced cancers. Sequencing was performed with immunoSEQ multiplex PCR; in TCRdb, only in-frame clones are kept and a portion is missing. The sample includes fewer than 35,000 clones, just over 90% of them seen just once. The sample consisted of CD4+ or CD8+ T cells sorted from blood, taken in a trial of the OX40 agonist ivuxolimab. The receptors come from an adult with an advanced solid tumor such as melanoma, head and neck, liver or kidney cancer. The CDR3 runs from the conserved cysteine through the conserved F or W. The order of the fields is clone size, J gene, D gene, V gene, CDR3 DNA, CDR3 protein. The D gene is left open where the match is weak. Size is stated for part of the rows, as once, few or many counts, or as a class when the clone is expanded.

once | TRBJ2-7 | TRBD2 | TRBV27 | TGTGCCAGCAGTTTAGGGACTAGCGCCTACGAGCAGTACTTC | CASSLGTSAYEQYF
NA | TRBJ2-1 | TRBD2 | TRBV4-3 | TGCGCCAGCAGCCAAGATGGGTTTGAGCGGGGGATCTACAATGAGCAGTTCTTC | CASSQDGFERGIYNEQFF
NA | TRBJ2-1 | NA | TRBV9 | TGTGCCAGCAGCCCCCCTATGTTCTCCTACAATGAGCAGTTCTTC | CASSPPMFSYNEQFF
NA | TRBJ1-2 | NA | TRBV4-1 | TGCGCCAGCAGCCAAGAGGGAGGCTACACCTTC | CASSQEGGYTF
NA | TRBJ1-3 | TRBD1 | TRBV4-3 | TGCGCCAGCAGCCAAGAGTGGGACAGGAGTATAGCTGGAAACACCATATATTTT | CASSQEWDRSIAGNTIYF
NA | TRBJ2-2 | NA | TRBV7-3 | TGTGCCAGCAGCCCGACCCAGCACCGGGGAGCTGTTTTT | CASSPTQHRGAVF
NA | TRBJ1-1 | NA | TRBV7-9 | TGTGCCAGCAGCTTAGCAGGGGAGTTGACTGAAGCTTTCTTT | CASSLAGELTEAFF
NA | TRBJ2-3 | TRBD1 | TRBV5-4 | TGTGCCAGCAGCCCCAAAGCCGGGACAGGGCGCACAGATACGCAGTATTTT | CASSPKAGTGRTDTQYF
NA | TRBJ1-2 | NA | TRBV19 | TGTGCCAGTAGTCCCCCCCCGGGGAGGCGGGACTATGGCTACACCTTC | CASSPPPGRRDYGYTF
NA | TRBJ2-1 | NA | TRBV6-5 | TGTGCCAGCACTACAGGGAATGAGCAGTTCTTC | CASTTGNEQFF
NA | TRBJ2-1 | NA | TRBV28 | TGTGCCAGCAGTGACCCCGGGGTTGAGCAGTTCTTC | CASSDPGVEQFF
NA | TRBJ1-4 | TRBD1 | TRBV5-6 | TGTGCCAGTCTTATTAAGGGGGCGCGTAATGAAAAACTGTTTTTT | CASLIKGARNEKLFF
NA | TRBJ1-1 | TRBD1 | TRBV27 | TGTGCCAGCAGTAGACAGGGAGGCGACACTGAAGCTTTCTTT | CASSRQGGDTEAFF
NA | TRBJ1-1 | NA | TRBV25-1 | TGTGCCAGCAGTCCCTATTTTGGAGGGAACACTGAAGCTTTCTTT | CASSPYFGGNTEAFF
NA | TRBJ1-1 | NA | TRBV5-1 | TGCGCCAGCAGCTTGGAAAGGCGAGGATGGACTGAAGCTTTCTTT | CASSLERRGWTEAFF
NA | TRBJ1-3 | NA | TRBV10-1 | TGCGCCAGCAGTGAGTGGCCATCTGGAAACACCATATATTTT | CASSEWPSGNTIYF
NA | TRBJ2-7 | NA | TRBV28 | TGTGCCAGCAGTCCACAGGGCCCCTACGAGCAGTACTTC | CASSPQGPYEQYF
NA | TRBJ2-7 | NA | TRBV6-5 | TGTGCCAGCAGTTCAAACAACTACGAGCAGTACTTC | CASSSNNYEQYF
NA | TRBJ2-2 | NA | TRBV4-2 | TGTGCCAGCAGCCAGCCCCCATCCGGGGAGCTGTTTTTT | CASSQPPSGELFF
NA | TRBJ1-3 | NA | TRBV10-3 | TGTGCCATCAGTGAGTCGACAGGAAACACCATATATTTT | CAISESTGNTIYF
once | TRBJ2-7 | NA | TRBV7-3 | TGTGCCAGCAGCTTGATCGCCGAGGTGGGCGAGCAGTACTTC | CASSLIAEVGEQYF
once | TRBJ2-5 | NA | TRBV4-1 | TGCGCCAGCAGCCAAGGTGCCCCCTCTGCGGCCCAGTACTTC | CASSQGAPSAAQYF
NA | TRBJ1-2 | TRBD1 | TRBV7-9 | TGTGCCAGCAGCCAAAACAGGGGGCGAGCTAACTATGGCTACACCTTC | CASSQNRGRANYGYTF
few | TRBJ1-2 | TRBD1 | TRBV27 | TGTGCCAGCAGTTTATCTTGGACGGGACAGGGGGCATCTGGCTACACCTTC | CASSLSWTGQGASGYTF
NA | TRBJ2-7 | NA | TRBV12-2 | TGTGCAAGTCCCAGACTAGCGGGTGCCTCATACTACGAGCAGTACTTC | CASPRLAGASYYEQYF
NA | TRBJ2-3 | TRBD2 | TRBV4-2 | TGTGCCAGCAGCCAAGAGGGCGGGAGCGGCGCAGATACGCAGTATTTT | CASSQEGGSGADTQYF
NA | TRBJ2-7 | TRBD1 | TRBV5-1 | TGCGCCAGCAGCGGTCCCGGGACAGGGGCTCTGGAGCAGTACTTC | CASSGPGTGALEQYF
NA | TRBJ1-2 | NA | TRBV7-9 | TGTGCCAGCAGCTTAGGCAGTTCCATATCGAGGTTCGGTGGCTACACCTTC | CASSLGSSISRFGGYTF
NA | TRBJ1-1 | NA | TRBV5-1 | TGCGCCAGCAGCTTGAGGCCCGAGGGGGGCATGAACACTGAAGCTTTCTTT | CASSLRPEGGMNTEAFF
once | TRBJ1-5 | NA | TRBV4-3 | TGCGCCAGCAGCCAAGATCCCCTAGGGACACCGTCGCCCCAGCATTTT | CASSQDPLGTPSPQHF
NA | TRBJ2-1 | NA | TRBV7-9 | TGTGCCAGCAGCTTAGGTTTCGGGACTCGATACAATGAGCAGTTCTTC | CASSLGFGTRYNEQFF
NA | TRBJ1-2 | TRBD1 | TRBV28 | TGTGCCAGCAGTCTGGACAGGGGGCGGGGAGGCTACACCTTC | CASSLDRGRGGYTF
NA | TRBJ1-2 | NA | TRBV6-5 | TGTGCCAGCAGTTACTTTGGGCCGGGCGGCTACACCTTC | CASSYFGPGGYTF
NA | TRBJ1-5 | TRBD1 | TRBV27 | TGTGCCAGCAGTTTATCGCCAGGGGGTAGCAATCAGCCCCAGCATTTT | CASSLSPGGSNQPQHF
NA | TRBJ1-1 | NA | TRBV10-3 | TGTGCCATCAGTACAGGCGGGGTGAACACTGAAGCTTTCTTT | CAISTGGVNTEAFF
NA | TRBJ1-5 | NA | TRBV27 | TGTGCCAGCAGTTTACTGGGGGGCGATCAGCCCCAGCATTTT | CASSLLGGDQPQHF
NA | TRBJ2-7 | NA | TRBV11-2 | TGTGCCAGCAGCTTAGGTCTTACCTACGAGCAGTACTTC | CASSLGLTYEQYF
few | TRBJ2-3 | NA | TRBV9 | TGTGCCAGCAGCGTAGACGACTTTAGCACAGATACGCAGTATTTT | CASSVDDFSTDTQYF
NA | TRBJ1-3 | NA | TRBV7-9 | TGTGCCAGCGGGGTGGACACCATATATTTT | CASGVDTIYF
NA | TRBJ2-5 | NA | TRBV5-6 | TGTGCCAGCAGCTTCCTTTTGCTAGCGCACCAAGAGACCCAGTACTTC | CASSFLLLAHQETQYF
NA | TRBJ2-7 | NA | TRBV7-6 | TGTGCCAGCAGCCTAGCGTGGGCGGACGAGCAGTACTTC | CASSLAWADEQYF
NA | TRBJ2-3 | NA | TRBV28 | TGTGCCAGCAGTAGTCTACCGGGACTTCTAGTCACAGATACGCAGTATTTT | CASSSLPGLLVTDTQYF